One sample yielded the 26 T cell receptor beta chains listed below, sequenced in a study of cytomegalovirus exposure and HLA in healthy donors. The method was immunoSEQ multiplex PCR; TCRdb's version includes in-frame clones alone and lacks a portion of them. This table has 200,000 to 250,000 clones, around nine tenths appearing once. Sequenced material: PBMCs. These receptors were obtained from a woman between 18 and 30 years old in good health and CMV-seropositive.

This clone showed up just once. V is TRBV9 and J is TRBJ2-3; no definite D call. The CDR3 covers 11 residues. Trimming removed 5 bases at V and 4 bases at J, with 5 bases between. CDR1 and CDR2 from the germline V gene are SGDLS and YYNGEE. The CDR3, as DNA: TGTGCCAGCAGTCAGGCAGATACGCAGTATTTT. It specifies CASSQADTQYF.

This clone was counted once. Distinct nucleotide sequences in the sample also encode this CDR3. The chain couples TRBV4-1 to TRBJ2-7, with unresolved D. This CDR3 is 13 amino acids long. V was cut by 1 base and J by 6 bases, with 10 bases left in between. From germline, CDR1 is MGHRA and CDR2 YSYEKL. DNA for the CDR3: TGCGCCAGCAGCCAAGCAACCGGGTCCGAGCAGTACTTC. Its translation is CASSQATGSEQYF.

The gene calls are TRBV27 and TRBJ2-1, with 9 bases identical to TRBD2. CDR1 and CDR2 from the germline V gene are MNHEY and SMNVEV (reference sequence). The CDR3 contains 15 residues. V was pared by 5 bases and J by 4 bases, with 6 bases of the junction left unmatched. Here the CDR3 DNA reads TGTGCCAGCAGTCCAGAGCGGGAGGCGTACAATGAGCAGTTCTTC. Translated: CASSPEREAYNEQFF.

CDR3 amino acids: CASTQVGRPYEQYF. CDR3 coding DNA: TGTGCCAGCACCCAGGTGGGGCGACCCTACGAGCAGTACTTC. The rearrangement uses TRBV7-9 and TRBJ2-7; D might be TRBD1 (5 bases). CDR3 length: 14 residues. Germline V lookup: CDR1 SEHNR, CDR2 FQNEAQ (reference sequence). V was shortened by 7 bases and J by 2 bases, with 15 bases between the two germline ends.

This clone was seen once. The CDR3 DNA is TGTGCCAGCAGTTGGACAGGGAATTACAATGAGCAGTTCTTC. Translating gives CASSWTGNYNEQFF. The rearrangement uses TRBV9 and TRBJ2-1; 8 nucleotides match TRBD1. The trim removed 5 bases at V and 4 bases at J, leaving 5 bases unmatched. Germline CDR1 and CDR2: SGDLS and YYNGEE. The CDR3 runs to 14 residues.

DNA of the CDR3: TGTGCCAGCAGCCAAGAGGCGACTACAGAGACCCAGTACTTC. This translates into CASSQEATTETQYF. The gene calls are TRBV4-2 and TRBJ2-5, with D possibly being TRBD2 (5 bases). CDR1 LGHNA and CDR2 YNFKEQ come from the germline V gene. The CDR3 is 14 amino acids. The ends were cut back, 0 bases at V and 4 bases at J, with 9 bases in the middle.

The chain links TRBV25-1 to TRBJ2-1, with D perhaps matching TRBD1 (7 bases). From germline, CDR1 is MGHDK and CDR2 SYGVNS. The CDR3 is 17 residues long. V was trimmed by 1 base and J by 7 bases, leaving 20 bases between them. The CDR3 DNA follows: TGTGCCAGCAGTGAATTAGGGACTGACACCAGGGGGAATGAGCAGTTCTTC. Its protein is CASSELGTDTRGNEQFF.

The chain has TRBV29-1 and TRBJ1-1, with D perhaps matching TRBD1 (6 bases). Trimming pared 5 bases from V and 0 bases from J, leaving 10 bases between. In germline, CDR1 is SQVTM, CDR2 ANQGSEA. The CDR3 length is 13 residues. CDR3 protein: CSVWDILNTEAFF. CDR3 bases: TGCAGCGTTTGGGACATATTGAACACTGAAGCTTTCTTT.

V is TRBV15 and J is TRBJ2-1; TRBD1 matches 8 bases. This CDR3 contains 15 residues. The V and J ends lost 0 bases and 8 bases, in that order; junction bases with no gene match: 6. From germline, CDR1 is LNHNV and CDR2 YYDKDF (reference sequence). CDR3: CATSREGRGLYEQFF. In DNA, the CDR3 is TGTGCCACCAGCAGAGAAGGCAGGGGGCTGTATGAGCAGTTCTTC.

This clone was detected only a few times. The chain joins TRBV6-1 to TRBJ2-1, with TRBD1 matching 7 bases. J lost 14 bases, V lost 1 base, and 11 bases had no gene match. The V gene's germline CDR1 is MNHNS and CDR2 SASEGT. CDR3 length: 14 amino acids. CDR3 in amino acids: CASSEETRTGRKFF. The CDR3 DNA follows: TGTGCCAGCAGTGAAGAAACGAGGACAGGTCGAAAGTTCTTC.

In regard to this clone: Relative to the germline gene, one junction end is altered; a read error may explain this. CDR3 in DNA: TGTGCCAGCACCCTTTCACTTGTGAAGGGGGGGCCCCTACACGTCTTC. Its translation: CASTLSLVKGGPLHVF. The chain uses TRBV28 and TRBJ1-2; D possibly corresponds to TRBD1 (6 bases). Per germline, CDR1 MDHEN and CDR2 SYDVKM. The CDR3 is 16 residues long.

The V and J genes are TRBV6-5 and TRBJ1-2; 8 positions agree with TRBD1. The V and J ends lost 2 bases and 7 bases, in that order; junction bases with no gene match: 6. The CDR3 runs to 14 residues. Germline values: CDR1 MNHEY, CDR2 SVGAGI. The CDR3 loop reads CASSYATGGSGYTF. The CDR3 DNA follows: TGTGCCAGCAGTTACGCCACAGGGGGTTCTGGCTACACCTTC.

This chain connects TRBV9 to TRBJ2-1, with D possibly matching TRBD2 (6 bases). The V end lost 0 bases, the J end lost 7 bases, and 11 bases lay between the germline ends. The CDR3 consists of 14 residues. Germline CDR1 reads SGDLS; CDR2 reads YYNGEE. DNA for the CDR3: TGTGCCAGCAGCGTAGGACTAGTAAGTAATGAGCAGTTCTTC. Translation gives CASSVGLVSNEQFF.

The gene calls are TRBV6-1 and TRBJ2-7; D is perhaps TRBD1 (6 bases). Trimming left V 4 bases short and J 4 bases short, with 17 bases between. The length of the CDR3 is 15 residues. Germline values: CDR1 MNHNS, CDR2 SASEGT. CDR3 loop: CASSAGRGNTYEQYF. As DNA, the CDR3 is TGTGCCAGCAGTGCGGGCAGGGGAAATACATACGAGCAGTACTTC.

This clone was observed a few times. This chain uses TRBV19 with TRBJ2-7; a weak D match, TRBD2 (5 bases). Trimming took off 3 bases at V and 6 bases at J, with 21 bases between the two ends. CDR1 is LNHDA, CDR2 SQIVND, per germline (reference sequence). The CDR3 consists of 16 residues. The CDR3 DNA sequence: TGTGCCAGTAGTATGACGAGGTCTAGCTTTAGGTTCGAGCAGTACTTC. As protein: CASSMTRSSFRFEQYF. The complete variable domain, with remaining parts taken from reference TRBV19 and TRBJ2-7, reads DGGITQSPKYLFRKEGQNVTLSCEQNLNHDAMYWYRQDPGQGLRLIYYSQIVNDFQKGDIAEGYSVSREKKESFPLTVTSAQKNPTAFYLCASSMTRSSFRFEQYFGPGTRLTVT.

The chain is built from TRBV10-3 and TRBJ2-1; unclear D gene. Trimming stripped 4 bases from V and 1 base from J, with 8 bases between. Per the germline V gene, CDR1 is ENHRY and CDR2 is SYGVKD. The CDR3 runs to 14 residues. CDR3 sequence: CAISVNRSYNEQFF. The CDR3 nucleotides are TGTGCCATCAGTGTTAATAGATCCTACAATGAGCAGTTCTTC.

V and J are TRBV9 and TRBJ1-2; D is undetermined. The CDR3 covers 15 residues. The germline V and J ends were trimmed by 4 bases and 2 bases, with 15 bases remaining between them. Looked up from germline, CDR1 is SGDLS and CDR2 is YYNGEE. CDR3 in DNA: TGTGCCAGCAGCCCTACGCTGAATTTCAACTATGGCTACACCTTC. Translating gives CASSPTLNFNYGYTF. The full variable domain, in which reference TRBV9 and TRBJ1-2 provide the parts outside the CDR3, is DSGVTQTPKHLITATGQRVTLRCSPRSGDLSVYWYQQSLDQGLQFLIQYYNGEERAKGNILERFSAQQFPDLHSELNLSSLELGDSALYFCASSPTLNFNYGYTFGSGTRLTVV.

V gene TRBV28 combines with J gene TRBJ1-1; D is possibly TRBD1 (5 bases). V shed 0 bases and J shed 2 bases, with 16 bases lying between them. The CDR3 covers 17 residues. From germline, CDR1 is MDHEN and CDR2 SYDVKM. The CDR3 nucleotides read TGTGCCAGCAGTTTATGGTCCCCGGGGGGGGTTAACACTGAAGCTTTCTTT. Protein product: CASSLWSPGGVNTEAFF.

The V call is TRBV10-3, the J call TRBJ1-2; D might be TRBD1 (5 bases). Looked up from germline, CDR1 is ENHRY and CDR2 is SYGVKD. This CDR3 comprises 14 residues. V shed 0 bases and J shed 4 bases, with 9 bases lying between them. The CDR3 reads CAISESGGVYGYTF. For the CDR3, the DNA is TGTGCCATCAGTGAGTCTGGGGGGGTCTATGGCTACACCTTC.

This clone has just one count. The rearrangement links TRBV7-9 to TRBJ2-5, with D possibly TRBD1 on 6 matching bases. In germline, CDR1 is SEHNR, CDR2 FQNEAQ (reference sequence). The CDR3 has 15 amino acids. Trimming stripped 5 bases from V and 1 base from J, with 14 bases between. The CDR3 region has the DNA TGTGCCAGCAGCCAAGGGTGGGACACCCAAGAGACCCAGTACTTC. Its translation: CASSQGWDTQETQYF.

The chain links TRBV30 to TRBJ1-1; possibly TRBD1 for D (6 bases). The CDR3 is made up of 11 amino acids. With 0 bases removed from V and 11 bases from J, the gap between germline ends came to 10 bases. Germline V lookup: CDR1 GTSNPN, CDR2 SVGIG (reference sequence). CDR3 bases: TGTGCCTGGAGTGTAGGGGGTGGGGCTTTCTTT. Its protein is CAWSVGGGAFF.

The chain is built from TRBV15 and TRBJ2-1; the D is unclear. The V gene's germline CDR1 is LNHNV and CDR2 YYDKDF (reference sequence). This CDR3 is 14 amino acids long. The V end was cut by 0 bases, the J end by 8 bases, with 11 bases between. CDR3 sequence reads: CATSRENALDEQFF. CDR3 coding DNA: TGTGCCACCAGCAGAGAAAATGCGTTGGATGAGCAGTTCTTC.

V and J are TRBV4-1 and TRBJ2-5; 7 bases agree with TRBD1. The V gene end was trimmed by 1 base and the J gene end by 4 bases; junction bases not matched to a gene: 12. This CDR3 is built from 17 residues. CDR1 and CDR2 (germline): MGHRA, YSYEKL. For the CDR3, the DNA is TGCGCCAGCAGCCAAGTCATATCAGCAGGGGGACCAGAGACCCAGTACTTC. It translates to CASSQVISAGGPETQYF.

J is TRBJ2-7 and V is TRBV30; D remains ambiguous. The germline gives CDR1 GTSNPN, CDR2 SVGIG (reference sequence). The CDR3 covers 12 residues. The V and J ends lost 4 bases and 6 bases respectively, with 13 bases between them. CDR3 nucleotide sequence: TGTGCCTGGAACCCCAGGTTTGGCGAGCAGTACTTC. Its protein product is CAWNPRFGEQYF.

CDR3 sequence: CASGWTPGHRNYGYTF. Here the CDR3 DNA reads TGTGCTAGTGGTTGGACCCCGGGACACCGAAACTATGGCTACACCTTC. The J gene is TRBJ1-2, the V gene TRBV12-5; TRBD1 is a possible D gene (6 bases). Trimming removed 4 bases from V and 2 bases from J, with 17 bases in between. The CDR3 loop spans 16 amino acids. Germline lookup yields CDR1 LGHNT and CDR2 FRNRAP.

Comments on this clone: Other nucleotide sequences from this sample produce the same CDR3. The chain has TRBV5-1 and TRBJ2-3; D is unresolved. Trimming pared 0 bases from V and 1 base from J, leaving 3 bases between. There are 13 residues in the CDR3. Germline assignment: CDR1 SGHRS and CDR2 YFSETQ. This CDR3 reads CASSLAGTDTQYF. The CDR3 DNA is TGCGCCAGCAGCTTGGCGGGCACAGATACGCAGTATTTT.